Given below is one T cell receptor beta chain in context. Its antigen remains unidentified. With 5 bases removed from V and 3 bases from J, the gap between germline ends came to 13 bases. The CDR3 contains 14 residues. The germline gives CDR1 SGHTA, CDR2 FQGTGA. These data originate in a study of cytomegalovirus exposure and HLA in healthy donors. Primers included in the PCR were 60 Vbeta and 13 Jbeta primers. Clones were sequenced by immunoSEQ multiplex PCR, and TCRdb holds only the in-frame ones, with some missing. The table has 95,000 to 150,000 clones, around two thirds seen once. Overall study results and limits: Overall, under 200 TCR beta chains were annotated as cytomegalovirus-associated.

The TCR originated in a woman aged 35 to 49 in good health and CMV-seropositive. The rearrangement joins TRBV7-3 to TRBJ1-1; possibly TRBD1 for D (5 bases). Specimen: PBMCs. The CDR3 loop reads CASSTDGGDTEAFF. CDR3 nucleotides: TGTGCCAGCAGCACAGACGGGGGGGACACTGAAGCTTTCTTT.